The clone carrying this T cell receptor (beta chain) was seen once. Germline V gene sequence: CDR1 SGHNT, CDR2 YENEEA. The CDR3 is made up of 15 amino acids. Unmatched junction bases numbered 3, after V lost 2 bases and J lost 6 bases. Sequenced by immunoSEQ multiplex PCR; TCRdb stores in-frame clones only, minus some. The data show over 70,000 clones, with 80% to 90% seen just once and 0.4% to 0.65% held by the top ten. The entry originates in a study of OX40 agonist ivuxolimab in advanced cancers. The V call is TRBV11-3, the J call TRBJ2-1, with 11 bases aligning to TRBD1. This specimen was CD4+ or CD8+ T cells sorted from blood, taken in a trial of the OX40 agonist ivuxolimab. The sequence came from an adult with an advanced solid tumor such as melanoma, head and neck, liver or kidney cancer. CDR3 amino acids: CASSLSGTGGNEQFF. The CDR3 nucleotides are TGTGCCAGCAGCTTATCCGGGACAGGGGGCAATGAGCAGTTCTTC.